Each of the 30 T cell receptor beta chains below was sequenced from the same sample in a study of tumor-infiltrating lymphocytes in primary liver carcinoma. From unsorted bulk tissue weighing roughly 17-31 mg, DNA and RNA were co-extracted. With roughly 500 ng total RNA as template and a constant-region primer, TCR beta cDNA was made. Slightly modified ARM-PCR with three nested multiplex PCR rounds yielded TCR beta libraries. The first two PCR rounds used TRBV1-TRBV30 primers with a Cbeta primer, nine to ten cycles each. From the multiplex PCR reads, TCRdb called clonotypes with MiXCR, one entry per CDR3 protein. Among around 40,000 distinct CDR3 sequences, around 66% were seen once, and the ten largest hold 15% to 20%. The source material was liver tumor tissue from sampling region 2. Subset defined: tumor region T2, inferior pole. These receptors were collected from a man aged 40-49 years with primary liver carcinoma and hepatitis B virus infection.

About this clonotype itself: The junction shows a germline mismatch at one end, possibly a read error. V gene TRBV29-1 combines with J gene TRBJ2-3, with a possible D match to TRBD2 (6 bases). This CDR3 region has 15 residues. Germline assignment: CDR1 SQVTM and CDR2 ANQGSEA. CDR3 protein: CSVEGGAGIADTQYF. CDR3 DNA sequence: TGCAGCGTTGAGGGCGGGGCCGGCATTGCAGATACACAGTATTTT.

There are a few counts of this clonotype. A read error may account for a junction end that differs from germline. The V gene is TRBV7-9, the J gene TRBJ1-1; the D gene is possibly TRBD1 (6 bases). Germline V CDR1 and CDR2: SEHNR, FQNEAQ (reference sequence). This CDR3 region has 15 residues. The CDR3 DNA follows: TGTGCCAGCGGCTTAACCTCAGGGAGGGACACCGAAGCTTTCTTT. It translates to CASGLTSGRDTEAFF.

This clonotype was detected many times. A read error may explain this, as a much larger clone is one base away. The chain couples TRBV29-1 to TRBJ1-1; D is perhaps TRBD1 (6 bases). Trimming shortened V by 7 bases and J by 5 bases, and 11 bases separated the two germline ends. Germline CDR1 and CDR2: SQVTM and ANQGSEA. There are 11 residues in the CDR3. The CDR3 here is CSAEGGTEAFF. The CDR3 DNA reads TGCAGCGCTGAGGGGGGAACTGAAGCTTTCTTT.

Points on this clonotype: Compared with germline, one end of the junction differs, possibly owing to a read error. The gene calls are TRBV7-2 and TRBJ1-2; a possible D gene is TRBD1 (5 bases). The CDR3 spans 14 residues. Germline V gives CDR1 SGHTA, CDR2 FQGNSA. The CDR3: CASSSPTANYSYTF. The DNA of the CDR3 is TGTGCCAGCAGCTCACCGACAGCTAACTATAGCTACACCTTC.

This clonotype occurred many times. The V call is TRBV7-3, the J call TRBJ2-4; D might be TRBD1 (7 bases). The CDR3 has 13 residues. Germline CDR1 SGHTA, CDR2 FQGTGA. V lost 3 bases, J lost 7 bases, and 10 bases lay in between. The CDR3 loop reads CASSLEGANIQYF. CDR3 DNA: TGTGCCAGCAGCTTGGAGGGGGCCAACATTCAGTACTTC.

As to this clonotype: Because the CDR3 is missing its conserved closing phenylalanine or tryptophan, this is likely a read error. The genes are TRBV11-2 and TRBJ2-2, with 10 bases that match TRBD2. The germline V gene has CDR1 SGHAT and CDR2 FQNNGV. The CDR3 extends over 15 amino acids. For the CDR3, the DNA is TGTACCAGCAGCTTACTAGCGGGGAACACCGGGGTGCTGTTTTCT. Translating it yields CTSSLLAGNTGVLFS.

The gene calls are TRBV6-2 or TRBV6-3 and TRBJ2-7; 9 bases agree with TRBD2. Germline loops: CDR1 MNHEY, CDR2 SVGEGT. The CDR3 contains 15 residues. V was clipped by 6 bases and J by 11 bases; unmatched bases: 17. In nucleotides, the CDR3 is TGTGCCAGCAGCACTCTGACTAGCGGAGGGTACGAAGAGTACTTC. Protein: CASSTLTSGGYEEYF.

The chain joins TRBV6-5 to TRBJ1-2; TRBD1 aligns across 11 bases. Germline V CDR1 and CDR2: MNHEY, SVGAGI. This CDR3 comprises 17 residues. The CDR3 nucleotides read TGTGTCATCAAGGGGGGACAGGGGGATCGATTCTGCTATGGCTACACCTTC. Encoded protein: CVIKGGQGDRFCYGYTF.

The chain has TRBV11-2 and TRBJ1-3; D unresolved. This CDR3 comprises 11 residues. The V gene's germline CDR1 is SGHAT and CDR2 FQNNGV. Trimming cost V 3 bases and J 4 bases, with 1 base left between them. CDR3 bases: TGTGCCAGCAGCTTGGGAAACACCATATATTTT. This gives the protein CASSLGNTIYF.

Notes on this clonotype: A junction boundary mismatches the germline segment, possibly from a read error. The CDR3 DNA reads as TGTGCCAGCTGCCCGGAGGTCGGGGAGCTGGTTTTT. Protein: CASCPEVGELVF. The rearrangement joins TRBV6-2 or TRBV6-3 to TRBJ2-2, with D maybe TRBD2 (5 bases). There are 12 residues in the CDR3. In germline, CDR1 is MNHEY, CDR2 SVGEGT.

As for this clonotype: The junction departs from germline at one end; a sequencing error may be responsible. This sequence joins TRBV30 and TRBJ1-2; unclear D gene. From germline, CDR1 is GTSNPN and CDR2 SVGIG (reference sequence). This CDR3 contains 11 residues. CDR3 residues: CACEENCGYTF. CDR3 nucleotide sequence: TGTGCCTGTGAGGAAAACTGTGGCTACACCTTC.

About this clonotype: No conserved phenylalanine or tryptophan is present at the end of the CDR3, so a read error is the likely explanation. V and J are TRBV5-5 and TRBJ2-7, with D possibly being TRBD2 (5 bases). Germline CDR1 is SGHKS and CDR2 is YYEKEE (reference sequence). CDR3 size: 13 residues. Trimming pared 2 bases from V and 0 bases from J, leaving 6 bases between. CDR3 nucleotides: TGTGCCAGCAGCTTTGGACTCTCCTACGAGCAGTACTCC. Translated: CASSFGLSYEQYS.

With respect to this clonotype: A read error is likely, as this CDR3 ends without the conserved phenylalanine or tryptophan. The limits of the CDR3 on the DNA are not certain, so only TCRdb's listed CDR3 is given. The chain has TRBV11-2 and TRBJ2-1; TRBD2, the table's D call, was not compared with the DNA. Germline V lookup: CDR1 SGHAT, CDR2 FQNNGV. The CDR3 is made up of 14 amino acids, end residues included. The CDR3 spells CASSTSGFYNELFL.

This clonotype was seen ten or more times. The chain couples TRBV10-1 to TRBJ2-3; either TRBD1 or TRBD2 may fit D (5 bases each). The length of the CDR3 is 16 residues. Germline assignment: CDR1 WNHNN and CDR2 SYGVQD (reference sequence). The V end was cut by 2 bases, the J end by 2 bases, with 14 bases between. DNA for the CDR3: TGCGCCAGCAGTGAGCGAGGACGGGGCTCCACAGATACGCAGTATTTT. Translation: CASSERGRGSTDTQYF.

Note on this clonotype: A much more abundant neighbour one base away suggests this may be a read error. This chain links TRBV15 with TRBJ2-7; weak D call: TRBD2 (6 bases). There are 14 residues in the CDR3. The V and J ends lost 2 bases and 3 bases respectively, with 11 bases between them. Germline V CDR1 and CDR2: LNHNV, YYDKDF (reference sequence). The CDR3 region has the DNA TGTGCCACCAGCAGAACGGGACTCTACTACGAGCAGTACTTC. Amino acid sequence: CATSRTGLYYEQYF.

Comments on this clonotype: A read error may account for a junction end that differs from germline. The genes are TRBV6-5 and TRBJ1-6; no firm D call. CDR1 MNHEY and CDR2 SVGAGI come from the germline V gene. This CDR3 contains 13 residues. CDR3 bases: TGTGTCAGCAGCCTTAAGCCGAATTCACCCTTCCACTTT. Encoded protein: CVSSLKPNSPFHF.

This chain links TRBV7-8 with TRBJ2-1, with 7 bases lining up with TRBD2. CDR1 and CDR2 from the germline V gene are SGHVS and FQNEAQ. The CDR3 length is 16 residues. Losses at the gene ends were 2 bases for V and 4 bases for J; bases not matched to a gene: 8. This CDR3 is CASSLFVFSGYNEQFF. CDR3 coding DNA: TGTGCCAGCAGCTTATTTGTGTTTAGCGGGTACAATGAGCAGTTCTTC.

The V gene is TRBV5-8, the J gene TRBJ2-6; 13 bases match TRBD2. The ends lost 4 bases at V and 0 bases at J; junction bases unmatched: 7. Germline values: CDR1 SGHTS, CDR2 YDEGEE. The CDR3 runs 19 residues. CDR3 residues: CASSTMGLAGFSGANVLTF. CDR3 bases: TGTGCCAGCAGCACAATGGGACTAGCGGGATTCTCTGGGGCCAACGTCCTGACTTTC.

Concerning this clonotype itself: The junction differs from germline at one of its ends, possibly a read error. The chain links TRBV5-5 to TRBJ2-3; 8 positions match TRBD1. Germline-derived CDR1 and CDR2 are SGHKS and YYEKEE (reference sequence). This CDR3 contains 17 residues. CDR3 in DNA: TGCGCCAGGAGCTTGCTTCAGGGGGCGGTACGCACAGATACGCAGTATTTT. It is translated as CARSLLQGAVRTDTQYF.

To note about this clonotype: The junction departs from the called germline gene at one end, perhaps through a read error. The chain employs TRBV5-1 and TRBJ2-2; D not certain. Germline-derived CDR1 and CDR2 are SGHRS and YFSETQ. The CDR3 contains 16 residues. Here the CDR3 reads CAGSLETVGNTGELFF. For the CDR3, the DNA is TGCGCCGGCAGCTTAGAAACAGTGGGTAACACCGGGGAGCTGTTTTTT.

This clonotype was detected only once. An end of the junction does not agree with germline; a read error may underlie this. J is TRBJ2-1 and V is TRBV28, with 13 bases fitting TRBD2. There are 18 residues in the CDR3. CDR1 is MDHEN and CDR2 is SYDVKM in the germline V gene. The CDR3 nucleotides are TGTGCCAACAGTCCCCTCGGACTAGCGGGAGTGCCCTACAATGAGCAGTTCTTC. It yields the protein CANSPLGLAGVPYNEQFF.

This clonotype is a singleton in its sample. Germline and junction disagree at one end, which may indicate a read error. The J gene is TRBJ1-2, the V gene TRBV29-1; a possible D gene is TRBD1 (5 bases). The CDR3 is made up of 13 amino acids. CDR1 and CDR2 (germline): SQVTM, ANQGSEA. The CDR3 DNA follows: TGCAGCATTGTGGAGCAGGGAGGGAATGGCTACATCTTC. Its translation is CSIVEQGGNGYIF. Looking up the rest from reference TRBV29-1 and TRBJ1-2 gives the full variable domain: SAVISQKPSRDICQRGTSLTIQCQVDSQVTMMFWYRQQPGQSLTLIATANQGSEATYESGFVIDKFPISRPNLTFSTLTVSNMSPEDSSIYLCSIVEQGGNGYIFGSGTRLTVV.

Regarding this clonotype: Mismatch with germline at one junction end may stem from a read error. This rearrangement joins TRBV6-5 to TRBJ2-7; D is unclear. This CDR3 has 14 amino acids. CDR1 is MNHEY and CDR2 is SVGAGI in the germline V gene. CDR3: CVSSYDIRSYEQYF. The CDR3 DNA follows: TGTGTCAGCAGTTACGACATTAGATCCTACGAGCAGTACTTC.

As regards this clonotype: The junction does not match germline at one end; this may be a read error. The CDR3 DNA reads as TGTGCCAGCAGTGATAATAGGGCCGGTGAGCAGTTCTTC. Protein sequence: CASSDNRAGEQFF. The chain combines TRBV10-2 with TRBJ2-1, with D unclear. CDR1 is WSHSY and CDR2 is SAAADI in the germline V gene. This CDR3 is 13 amino acids long.

This clonotype was detected once. The rearrangement uses TRBV5-5 and TRBJ1-6; possibly TRBD1 for D (6 bases). Trimming removed 6 bases from V and 0 bases from J, with 19 bases in between. This CDR3 has 18 amino acids. CDR1 is SGHKS, CDR2 YYEKEE, per germline (reference sequence). The CDR3 region is CASTLRDKRSSYNSPLHF. CDR3 nucleotides: TGTGCCAGCACCCTAAGGGACAAGAGGAGCTCCTATAATTCACCCCTCCACTTT.

As for this clonotype: Relative to the germline gene, one junction end is altered; a read error may explain this. The genes are TRBV5-1 and TRBJ2-1; maybe TRBD2 (5 bases). Germline CDR1 is SGHRS and CDR2 is YFSETQ. This CDR3 has 15 residues. The CDR3 coding sequence is TGCGCCAACAGCGGTCAGCCCCCGGCCTGCAATGAGCAGTTCTTC. It specifies CANSGQPPACNEQFF.

With regard to this clonotype: At one end the junction does not follow the germline gene, possibly because of a read error. V usage is TRBV29-1 and J usage is TRBJ2-3; a possible D gene is TRBD2 (6 bases). This CDR3 is built from 15 residues. From germline, CDR1 is SQVTM and CDR2 ANQGSEA. The CDR3 sequence: CSAEGGAGTTDTRYF. CDR3 sequence (DNA): TGCAGCGCTGAGGGCGGGGCCGGCACCACAGATACGCGGTATTTT.

Regarding this clonotype: One end of the junction varies from germline; a read error may be responsible. The chain carries TRBV5-1 and TRBJ1-1; no clear D gene. The CDR3 spans 14 residues. The V gene's germline CDR1 is SGHRS and CDR2 YFSETQ. CDR3 amino acids: CASSLSSVNTEASF. The CDR3 bases are TGTGCCAGCAGCTTGTCTTCAGTGAACACTGAAGCTTCCTTT.

V is TRBV12-3 or TRBV12-4 and J is TRBJ2-7; TRBD1 matches at 7 bases. J lost 0 bases, V lost 4 bases, and 6 bases had no gene match. CDR3 length: 15 amino acids. The CDR3: CASSSVQGISYEQYF. DNA of the CDR3: TGTGCCAGCAGTTCCGTACAGGGGATCTCCTACGAGCAGTACTTC.

With respect to this clonotype: The junction does not match germline at one end; this may be a read error. The chain joins TRBV7-9 to TRBJ1-5; unclear D gene. The germline gives CDR1 SEHNR, CDR2 FQNEAQ (reference sequence). The CDR3 is made up of 14 amino acids. The CDR3 loop is CDSSLGNPSRPQRF. The DNA of the CDR3 is TGTGACAGCAGCTTAGGGAACCCGAGTCGGCCCCAGCGTTTT.